This TCR beta chain was captured in a study of kidney transplant recipient with SARS-CoV-2 infection. Note on this clonotype: A single base separates this from a much larger clone, so it may be a read error.

Looked up from germline, CDR1 is SGHNT and CDR2 is YYREEE (reference sequence). There are 16 residues in the CDR3. Trimming took 10 bases from V and 4 from J, leaving 26 bases between them. MiXCR was run by TCRdb on the reads, yielding one entry per CDR3 protein. The repertoire consists of fewer than 250,000 distinct CDR3 sequences, with under 30% occurring once and the leading ten covering roughly 7%. The chain couples TRBV5-4 to TRBJ1-2; D is unclear. Material: a blood sample, obtained at baseline and on day 111 from a kidney transplant recipient. This receptor was obtained from a young adult male patient who had COVID-19 and was a kidney transplant recipient. Certain T cells may be donor cells from the graft. CDR3 in DNA: TGTGCCGGCATTTTATGCGTACCAGGAAAGACCTATGGCTACACCTTC. It codes for CAGILCVPGKTYGYTF.